This T cell receptor beta chain was documented in a study of cytomegalovirus exposure and HLA in healthy donors. The study's findings and limits: Overall, about 160 TCR beta chains were annotated as cytomegalovirus-associated. Later work found most CMV-associated TCR beta chains apparently HLA-restricted.

The PCR contained 60 Vbeta and 13 Jbeta primers. Produced via immunoSEQ multiplex PCR; TCRdb's table is partial and in-frame only. In the table there are about 130,000 clones, around four fifths of which are singletons. Trimming took off 1 base at V and 1 base at J, with 13 bases between the two ends. Germline V gene sequence: CDR1 MNHEY, CDR2 SMNVEV (reference sequence). The CDR3 covers 16 residues. Donors consisted of healthy bone marrow donors. Details on this clone: What it binds is unknown.

The chain carries TRBV27 and TRBJ1-1; no definite D call. The receptor comes from a woman aged 40 to 50 in good health and CMV-seropositive. Specimen: PBMCs. CDR3 nucleotide sequence: TGTGCCAGCAGTTTATATCCAGATTCCTCGAACACTGAAGCTTTCTTT. Protein product: CASSLYPDSSNTEAFF.